This T cell receptor beta chain is from a study of blood T cell repertoires in COVID-19. Study summary: The United States, Italy and Spain supplied acute and convalescent COVID-19 samples. The cDNA or gDNA used as material had been derived from T cells, B-cell-depleted T cells, or PBMCs.

Sequencing used immunoSEQ multiplex PCR; TCRdb keeps in-frame clones, though not all of them. The sample yields around 17,000 clones, about four fifths seen once. The junction had 1 base not matched to a gene; V was cut back by 4 bases and J by 3 bases. Looked up from germline, CDR1 is SGHRS and CDR2 is YFSETQ. The CDR3 length is 13 residues. The source material was peripheral blood. This sequence originates from a woman in her 70s with active COVID-19. This chain links TRBV5-1 with TRBJ2-3; 8 bases agree with TRBD1. The CDR3 coding sequence is TGCGCCAGCAGCAGGACAGGGACAGATACGCAGTATTTT. Protein sequence: CASSRTGTDTQYF.